What follows is one T cell receptor beta chain and its context. Its antigen remains unidentified. This entry is derived from a study of shared clonotypes between healthy human individuals. Across the whole study: There were three CD4 naive, three CD4 memory, two CD8 naive and one CD8 memory plates per donor.

Germline V gene lookup returns CDR1 SGHRS and CDR2 YFSETQ. J was trimmed by 4 bases and V by 4 bases; bases with no gene match: 11. This CDR3 is built from 16 residues. The study, taken as a whole, reports: Unshared clonotypes carried lower generation probabilities than those common to all four donors. What naive subsets generally showed was a larger estimated richness than memory subsets showed.

The authors divided CD4+ cells into CD45RA+ naive and CD45RA-negative memory subsets. Repertoires were generated with immunoSEQ multiplex PCR, while TCRdb's copy carries only in-frame clones and drops some. The profile shows 2 million to 3 million clones, 93% of them singletons. Sequenced: naive CD4+ T cells from PBMCs. Subset defined: CD45RA+ positively selected. The origin of this receptor is a man in his late teens or twenties in good health. Some clones in this sample may be carry-over from other donors' samples. The V and J genes are TRBV5-1 and TRBJ2-5; 9 bases align to TRBD2. CDR3 loop: CASSHGAGGPGETQYF. The CDR3 DNA is TGCGCCAGCAGCCATGGGGCGGGAGGGCCGGGAGAGACCCAGTACTTC. Supplemented by reference TRBV5-1 and TRBJ2-5, the full variable domain reads KAGVTQTPRYLIKTRGQQVTLSCSPISGHRSVSWYQQTPGQGLQFLFEYFSETQRNKGNFPGRFSGRQFSNSRSEMNVSTLELGDSALYLCASSHGAGGPGETQYFGPGTRLLVL.